The next 30 T cell receptor beta chains were all read from a single sample in a study of human T cells and chemical hapten exposure. TCRdb re-analysed the RACE reads in MiXCR, keeping a single row per CDR3 protein. In the table there are under 450,000 distinct CDR3 sequences, about 6% of which are singletons. Time point denoted: patch test 2, 6 weeks after DPC sensitization. Noted treatment: therapeutic diphenylcyclopropenone sensitization with weekly scalp DPC. Here the sequenced sample was whole blood, taken in connection with sensitization to the hapten diphenylcyclopropenone (DPC). The receptors were gathered from a woman aged 18-29 years with alopecia areata. Some clones in this sample may be carry-over from other donors' samples.

The chain is built from TRBV4-3 and TRBJ2-3; TRBD2 matches at 7 bases. Germline CDR1 reads LGHNA; CDR2 reads YSLEER. This CDR3 is built from 17 residues. V trimming: 3 bases; J trimming: 2 bases; junction bases outside the gene matches: 11. CDR3 bases: TGCGCCAGCAGCCAGGGGCCCAGCGGGATCCTCACAGATACGCAGTATTTT. Its translation is CASSQGPSGILTDTQYF.

Ten or more counts support this clonotype. The V gene is TRBV3-1, the J gene TRBJ2-1, with TRBD2 matching 12 bases. The V segment lost 0 bases and the J segment 1 base; nucleotides outside the gene matches: 4. The CDR3 covers 18 residues. CDR1 is LGHDT, CDR2 YNNKEL, per germline (reference sequence). CDR3 residues: CASSQETSGGKSYNEQFF. CDR3 bases: TGTGCCAGCAGCCAAGAGACTAGCGGGGGTAAATCCTACAATGAGCAGTTCTTC.

The rearrangement joins TRBV4-2 to TRBJ1-3, with unresolved D. V gave up 5 bases and J gave up 2 bases, with 19 bases separating them. Germline V gives CDR1 LGHNA, CDR2 YNFKEQ. CDR3 size: 17 residues. DNA of the CDR3: TGTGCCAGCAGCGCATCCCAAGGATCCCCCGCTGGAAACACCATATATTTT. It is translated as CASSASQGSPAGNTIYF.

This clonotype was found many times. The chain is built from TRBV6-5 and TRBJ1-3; the D is unclear. This CDR3 has 14 amino acids. CDR1 and CDR2 from the germline V gene are MNHEY and SVGAGI. The V end was cut by 6 bases, the J end by 0 bases, with 9 bases between. The CDR3 sequence: CASRALSSGNTIYF. In DNA form, the CDR3 reads TGTGCCAGCAGGGCACTTAGCTCTGGAAACACCATATATTTT.

This clonotype has at least ten counts. The chain joins TRBV10-3 to TRBJ1-6; D uncertain. This CDR3 contains 16 residues. Deletions cut 3 bases from V and 6 bases from J, with 15 bases between. Germline V gene sequence: CDR1 ENHRY, CDR2 SYGVKD. The CDR3 reads CAISDVLASGNSPLHF. DNA for the CDR3: TGTGCCATCAGTGATGTCCTCGCCTCCGGTAATTCACCCCTCCACTTT.

This clonotype was detected a few times. The chain links TRBV6-1 to TRBJ2-1, with 9 bases matching TRBD1. CDR1 and CDR2 (germline): MNHNS, SASEGT. The length of the CDR3 is 14 residues. V lost 5 bases and J lost 10; bases outside the gene matches: 9. CDR3 protein: CASSPNRGRMEQFF. DNA for the CDR3: TGTGCCAGCAGTCCGAACAGGGGGCGTATGGAGCAGTTCTTC.

This clonotype was counted a few times. The chain couples TRBV24-1 to TRBJ2-2; no clear D. Germline V CDR1 and CDR2: KGHDR, SFDVKD. This CDR3 spans 15 amino acids. The ends were cut back, 2 bases at V and 0 bases at J, with 6 bases in the middle. The CDR3 protein is CATSDSQSNTGELFF. The CDR3 DNA reads TGTGCCACCAGTGATTCCCAATCGAACACCGGGGAGCTGTTTTTT.

V and J are TRBV5-6 and TRBJ2-1, with a weak D call TRBD2 (6 bases). V lost 0 bases and J 8 bases, leaving 15 bases between the germline ends. Looked up from germline, CDR1 is SGHDT and CDR2 is YYEEEE. The CDR3 consists of 15 residues. The CDR3, as DNA: TGTGCCAGCAGCTTGGCGCTAGCGCGAAGAGATGAGCAGTTCTTC. This translates into CASSLALARRDEQFF.

This clonotype was detected many times. The chain employs TRBV6-5 and TRBJ1-2, with D tentatively TRBD1 (5 bases). The CDR3 contains 15 residues. V lost 4 bases and J 1 base, leaving 13 bases between the germline ends. Germline CDR1 MNHEY, CDR2 SVGAGI. For the CDR3, the DNA is TGTGCCAGCAGTTCCGACGGGACCCTTAACTATGGCTACACCTTC. As protein: CASSSDGTLNYGYTF.

The gene calls are TRBV29-1 and TRBJ2-2; no reliable D call. This CDR3 comprises 13 residues. V was cut by 7 bases and J by 4 bases, with 13 bases left in between. CDR1 SQVTM and CDR2 ANQGSEA come from the germline V gene. The CDR3 here is CSALKSPTGELFF. CDR3 DNA: TGCAGCGCCTTAAAGAGCCCCACCGGGGAGCTGTTTTTT.

This clonotype was observed at least ten times. The chain is built from TRBV6-2 or TRBV6-3 and TRBJ1-5; D might be TRBD1 (5 bases). The CDR3 runs 13 residues. V was shortened by 4 bases and J by 3 bases, with 7 bases between the two germline ends. Germline loops: CDR1 MNHEY, CDR2 SVGEGT. This CDR3 reads CASSFRVNQPQHF. The CDR3 region has the DNA TGTGCCAGCAGTTTCAGGGTCAATCAGCCCCAGCATTTT.

The chain has TRBV6-2 or TRBV6-3 and TRBJ2-6; no firm D call. The CDR3 runs 15 residues. Germline assignment: CDR1 MNHEY and CDR2 SVGEGT. The V end lost 3 bases, the J end lost 4 bases, and 10 bases lay between the germline ends. The CDR3 loop is CASSYRESGANVLTF. DNA for the CDR3: TGTGCCAGCAGTTATCGAGAGAGCGGGGCCAACGTCCTGACTTTC.

This clonotype has a count of ten or more. The gene calls are TRBV27 and TRBJ1-1; weak D call: TRBD1 (5 bases). Per the germline V gene, CDR1 is MNHEY and CDR2 is SMNVEV (reference sequence). This CDR3 comprises 16 residues. Trimming removed 6 bases from V and 0 bases from J, with 17 bases in between. DNA of the CDR3: TGTGCCAGCAGCCGAAGGGAGACAGTCCTGAACACTGAAGCTTTCTTT. It is translated as CASSRRETVLNTEAFF.

In this sample, this clonotype turned up many times. The chain recombines TRBV12-3 or TRBV12-4 with TRBJ2-2, with 7 bases aligning to TRBD2. This CDR3 comprises 13 residues. V dropped 4 bases and J dropped 7; count of bases not matched to a gene: 3. The CDR3 nucleotides read TGTGCCAGCAGTTGGAGCGGGAACGGGGAGCTGTTTTTT. Protein sequence: CASSWSGNGELFF.

This clonotype has more than one count but fewer than ten. This sequence joins TRBV6-6 and TRBJ2-7; 9 bases fit TRBD1. From germline, CDR1 is MNHNY and CDR2 SVGAGI (reference sequence). V trimming: 5 bases; J trimming: 1 base; junction bases outside the gene matches: 6. The CDR3 spans 15 residues. Written as DNA, the CDR3 is TGTGCCAGCAGTCCATTGGGGACAGGGTCCTACGAGCAGTACTTC. This sequence encodes CASSPLGTGSYEQYF.

The sample holds many counts of this clonotype. The V gene is TRBV28, the J gene TRBJ1-1; D gene ambiguous. V lost 0 bases to trimming and J lost 5 bases, with 13 bases between them. Germline V gene lookup returns CDR1 MDHEN and CDR2 SYDVKM. The CDR3 length is 15 residues. The CDR3 protein is CASSLWSGGVTEAFF. DNA of the CDR3: TGTGCCAGCAGTTTATGGTCGGGTGGGGTAACTGAAGCTTTCTTT.

This clonotype was seen more than once but under ten times. The V gene is TRBV9, the J gene TRBJ1-1, with TRBD1 as a possible D gene (6 bases). CDR1 SGDLS and CDR2 YYNGEE come from the germline V gene. The CDR3 spans 17 residues. Trimming left V 0 bases short and J 10 bases short, with 25 bases between. CDR3 region: CASSVALSDGGRGGAFF. The DNA of the CDR3 is TGTGCCAGCAGCGTAGCTCTTTCCGACGGGGGTCGAGGGGGAGCTTTCTTT.

This clonotype appeared a few times. The chain's CDR3 is CAISEPRGQIGELFF. CDR3 nucleotide sequence: TGTGCCATCAGTGAGCCCAGGGGGCAAATCGGGGAGCTGTTTTTT. This chain connects TRBV10-3 to TRBJ2-2; 8 bases align to TRBD1. Looked up from germline, CDR1 is ENHRY and CDR2 is SYGVKD. V was pared by 2 bases and J by 7 bases, with 6 bases of the junction left unmatched. CDR3 length: 15 amino acids.

The chain links TRBV6-2 or TRBV6-3 to TRBJ2-3; possible D gene TRBD1, 6 bases. V gave up 3 bases and J gave up 2 bases, with 12 bases separating them. CDR3 length equals 15 residues. Germline loops: CDR1 MNHEY, CDR2 SVGEGT. CDR3 coding DNA: TGTGCCAGCAGTTATAGACAGGCCTCCACAGATACGCAGTATTTT. It codes for CASSYRQASTDTQYF.

This clonotype was observed at least ten times. A read error may account for a junction end that differs from germline. V gene TRBV2 combines with J gene TRBJ1-2, with unresolved D. Germline V CDR1 and CDR2: SNHLY, FYNNEI. This CDR3 is 12 amino acids long. CDR3 DNA: TGTGCCAGCAGCGTAACCGAGAAGTCGAGGAGTTTC. Residues: CASSVTEKSRSF.

This sequence joins TRBV20-1 and TRBJ2-2; D might be TRBD2 (6 bases). Deletions cut 3 bases from V and 3 bases from J, with 11 bases between. The CDR3 length is 14 residues. Germline-derived CDR1 and CDR2 are DFQATT and SNEGSKA (reference sequence). The CDR3: CSARRGGDTGELFF. The CDR3 DNA reads as TGCAGTGCTAGGCGGGGTGGAGACACCGGGGAGCTGTTTTTT.

This clonotype was counted ten times or more. The chain is built from TRBV6-2 or TRBV6-3 and TRBJ2-2; D is ambiguous. V was trimmed by 6 bases and J by 2 bases, leaving 16 bases between them. This CDR3 region has 16 residues. Germline assignment: CDR1 MNHEY and CDR2 SVGEGT. The CDR3: CASSPDRTINTGELFF. DNA for the CDR3: TGTGCCAGCAGCCCTGATAGGACGATAAACACCGGGGAGCTGTTTTTT.

The chain employs TRBV5-6 and TRBJ2-7, with TRBD1 as a possible D gene (5 bases). Trimming took off 4 bases at V and 2 bases at J, with 10 bases between the two ends. Germline CDR1 is SGHDT and CDR2 is YYEEEE. This CDR3 comprises 13 residues. DNA for the CDR3: TGTGCCAGCAGCCAGAGACAGACCTACGAGCAGTACTTC. Encoded protein: CASSQRQTYEQYF.

The chain employs TRBV20-1 and TRBJ2-3, with 12 bases that match TRBD2. The ends lost 3 bases at V and 10 bases at J; junction bases unmatched: 8. Looked up from germline, CDR1 is DFQATT and CDR2 is SNEGSKA (reference sequence). The CDR3 runs 14 residues. As DNA, the CDR3 is TGCAGTGCTAGTGATCTAGCGGGGGGGCAGGCGCAGTATTTT. It specifies CSASDLAGGQAQYF.

The J gene is TRBJ2-7, the V gene TRBV2; 9 nucleotides align to TRBD1. The CDR3 extends over 14 amino acids. V was pared by 8 bases and J by 7 bases, with 12 bases of the junction left unmatched. Germline CDR1 and CDR2: SNHLY and FYNNEI. The CDR3 DNA reads TGTGCCAGCGTACGGGACAGGGATTTAGGGGAGCAGTACTTC. This codes for CASVRDRDLGEQYF. Full variable domain (outside the CDR3, taken from reference TRBV2 and TRBJ2-7): EPEVTQTPSHQVTQMGQEVILRCVPISNHLYFYWYRQILGQKVEFLVSFYNNEISEKSEIFDDQFSVERPDGSNFTLKIRSTKLEDSAMYFCASVRDRDLGEQYFGPGTRLTVT.

This clonotype was seen more than once but under ten times. The chain couples TRBV12-3 or TRBV12-4 to TRBJ1-6; 11 bases are shared with TRBD1. The CDR3 length is 15 residues. V lost 3 bases, J lost 7 bases, and 2 bases stayed unmatched. The CDR3 nucleotides read TGTGCCAGCAGTTTTAGGGACAGGGGGAATTCACCCCTCCACTTT. It encodes CASSFRDRGNSPLHF.

This clonotype has just a few counts. The chain carries TRBV15 and TRBJ1-4, with unresolved D. Germline CDR1 and CDR2: LNHNV and YYDKDF (reference sequence). The V end lost 9 bases, the J end lost 0 bases, and 14 bases lay between the germline ends. This CDR3 has 15 residues. The DNA for the CDR3 is TGTGCCACGACCGCCGTGGCAGCAACTAATGAAAAACTGTTTTTT. It is translated as CATTAVAATNEKLFF.

This clonotype was recorded at least ten times. The chain has TRBV20-1 and TRBJ1-3, with 8 bases lining up with TRBD1. The CDR3 is 17 amino acids. J was trimmed by 0 bases and V by 0 bases; bases with no gene match: 7. The V gene's germline CDR1 is DFQATT and CDR2 SNEGSKA (reference sequence). CDR3 sequence (DNA): TGCAGTGCTAGAGACCCCAGGACAGGGTTCTCTGGAAACACCATATATTTT. Translating it yields CSARDPRTGFSGNTIYF.

The genes are TRBV28 and TRBJ1-4; D gene ambiguous. The V end lost 1 base, the J end lost 7 bases, and 10 bases lay between the germline ends. This CDR3 spans 14 amino acids. Germline assignment: CDR1 MDHEN and CDR2 SYDVKM. The CDR3 DNA follows: TGTGCCAGCAGTTTATACAAAGGGCGTGAAAAACTGTTTTTT. Encoded protein: CASSLYKGREKLFF.

This clonotype came up a few times. The rearrangement links TRBV20-1 to TRBJ2-3; TRBD2 aligns across 11 bases. There are 14 residues in the CDR3. The germline V gene has CDR1 DFQATT and CDR2 SNEGSKA (reference sequence). J gave up 6 bases and V 2 bases, and 4 bases lay outside the gene matches. CDR3 region: CSARLTSGVDTQYF. The DNA for the CDR3 is TGCAGTGCTAGATTGACTAGCGGGGTTGATACGCAGTATTTT.